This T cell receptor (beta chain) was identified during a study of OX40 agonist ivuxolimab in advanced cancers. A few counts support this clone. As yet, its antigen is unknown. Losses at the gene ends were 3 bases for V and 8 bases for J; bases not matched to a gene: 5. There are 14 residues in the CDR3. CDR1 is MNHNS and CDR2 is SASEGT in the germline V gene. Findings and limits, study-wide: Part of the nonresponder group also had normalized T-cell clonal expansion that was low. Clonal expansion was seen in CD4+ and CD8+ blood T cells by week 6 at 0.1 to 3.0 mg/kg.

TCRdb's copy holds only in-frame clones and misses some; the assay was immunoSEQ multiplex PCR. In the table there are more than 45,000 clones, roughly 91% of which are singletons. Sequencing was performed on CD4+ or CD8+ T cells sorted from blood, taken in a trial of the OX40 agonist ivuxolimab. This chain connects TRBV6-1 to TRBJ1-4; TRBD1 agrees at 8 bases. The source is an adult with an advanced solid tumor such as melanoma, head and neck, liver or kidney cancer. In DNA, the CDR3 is TGTGCCAGCAGTGACACGGGACAGGCCGAAAAACTGTTTTTT. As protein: CASSDTGQAEKLFF.